This TCR beta chain stems from a study of blood T cell repertoires in COVID-19. Study context: Spain, Italy and the United States supplied samples that represented acute and convalescent COVID-19.

To note about this clone: This CDR3 is also generated by other DNA sequences in the sample.

Produced via immunoSEQ multiplex PCR; TCRdb's table is partial and in-frame only. The sample carries 200,000 to 250,000 clones, around 82% recorded once. There are 11 residues in the CDR3. Deletions cut 3 bases from V and 5 bases from J, with 4 bases between. Material for sequencing was peripheral blood. This sequence was found in a woman in her forties with acute or convalescent COVID-19. V usage is TRBV12-3 or TRBV12-4 and J usage is TRBJ2-5; no reliable D call. The CDR3 nucleotides read TGTGCCAGCAGTTTCCTGGAGACCCAGTACTTC. This translates into CASSFLETQYF.